This TCR beta chain was identified in a study of control samples from healthy donors and cancer patients. Profiling relied on immunoSEQ multiplex PCR, and the TCRdb table lists in-frame clones only, not all of them. The sample shows approximately 90,000 clones, about nine tenths of them seen only once. The clonotype originates from a man aged 30 to 45 in good health. Specimen: blood.

This CDR3 is CASSVSDRVHTGELFF. The DNA for the CDR3 is TGTGCCAGCAGCGTCTCCGACAGGGTGCACACCGGGGAGCTGTTTTTT. This chain uses TRBV9 with TRBJ2-2; 7 nucleotides agree with TRBD1. Trimming at V came to 2 bases and at J to 3 bases, leaving 7 bases not matched to a gene. The CDR3 is 16 amino acids. Germline CDR1 and CDR2: SGDLS and YYNGEE. The full variable domain, with the rest looked up from reference TRBV9 and TRBJ2-2, is DSGVTQTPKHLITATGQRVTLRCSPRSGDLSVYWYQQSLDQGLQFLIQYYNGEERAKGNILERFSAQQFPDLHSELNLSSLELGDSALYFCASSVSDRVHTGELFFGEGSRLTVL.